These 3 T cell receptor beta chains were all obtained from the same sample, sequenced in a study of cytomegalovirus exposure and HLA in healthy donors. The PCR used 60 Vbeta and 13 Jbeta primers. Profiling relied on immunoSEQ multiplex PCR, and the TCRdb table lists in-frame clones only, not all of them. The data show fewer than 200,000 clones, approximately 9.5% seen once. Material: PBMCs. These receptors all come from a woman in her twenties or thirties in good health and CMV-seropositive.

This chain links TRBV5-4 with TRBJ1-1, with 8 bases that match TRBD1. Losses at the gene ends were 4 bases for V and 5 bases for J; bases not matched to a gene: 10. The germline V gene has CDR1 SGHNT and CDR2 YYREEE (reference sequence). The CDR3 extends over 15 amino acids. CDR3: CASSKPGTGVTEAFF. DNA of the CDR3: TGTGCCAGCAGCAAACCCGGGACAGGTGTGACTGAAGCTTTCTTT.

This chain uses TRBV6-5 with TRBJ1-6; no reliable D call. This CDR3 is 16 amino acids long. CDR1 and CDR2 (germline): MNHEY, SVGAGI. Between the trimmed V and J ends, which lost 1 base and 7 bases, there was a span of 14 bases. The CDR3 DNA sequence: TGTGCCAGCAGTTACTTCCATCGTTGCGCCAATTCACCCCTCCACTTT. This sequence encodes CASSYFHRCANSPLHF.

The genes are TRBV27 and TRBJ1-4; 7 bases are a match to TRBD1. The germline V gene encodes CDR1 MNHEY and CDR2 SMNVEV (reference sequence). After removal of 1 base from V and 7 bases from J, the junction contained 3 bases not matched to a gene. The CDR3 extends over 14 amino acids. The CDR3 bases are TGTGCCAGCAGTTTATACAGGGGAGGTGAAAAACTGTTTTTT. Protein product: CASSLYRGGEKLFF.